The next 17 T cell receptor beta chains were all read from a single sample in a study of T cell responses to AZD1222 COVID-19 vaccine. Measured with immunoSEQ multiplex PCR; TCRdb has only the in-frame clones, and not every one. This sample has about 130,000 clones, with more than 75% found just once. Here the sequenced sample was peripheral blood, taken 28 days after the second AZD1222 dose. The receptor source for this set is an adult who received the AZD1222 COVID-19 vaccine.

In nucleotides, the CDR3 is TGTGCCACCAGTTACAGGGACGAGCAGTACTTC. As protein: CATSYRDEQYF. The V and J genes are TRBV24-1 and TRBJ2-7, with D perhaps matching TRBD1 (6 bases). The ends were cut back, 6 bases at V and 5 bases at J, with 7 bases in the middle. This CDR3 has 11 residues. CDR1 is KGHDR, CDR2 SFDVKD, per germline.

The J gene is TRBJ1-3, the V gene TRBV3-1 (or the pseudogene TRBV3-2); D gene ambiguous. Trimming took off 2 bases at V and 0 bases at J, with 11 bases between the two ends. CDR3 length equals 16 residues. The V gene's germline CDR1 is LGHDT and CDR2 YNNKEL (reference sequence). CDR3 sequence: CASSQYSRLSGNTIYF. CDR3 in DNA: TGTGCCAGCAGCCAATACAGCAGACTCTCTGGAAACACCATATATTTT.

V usage is TRBV6-5 and J usage is TRBJ2-1; TRBD2 matches 8 bases. Germline CDR1 reads MNHEY; CDR2 reads SVGAGI. The CDR3 loop spans 15 amino acids. V lost 4 bases to trimming and J lost 6 bases; unmatched junction nucleotides: 8. This CDR3 reads CASSSGLGLVNEQFF. The DNA for the CDR3 is TGTGCCAGCAGTTCGGGACTAGGTTTGGTCAATGAGCAGTTCTTC.

This chain uses TRBV2 with TRBJ2-3; 11 bases agree with TRBD2. CDR1 is SNHLY, CDR2 FYNNEI, per germline. The CDR3 loop spans 15 amino acids. Trimming removed 7 bases from V and 2 bases from J; junction bases left unmatched: 5. This chain's CDR3 is CASTRLAGLTDTQYF. DNA of the CDR3: TGTGCCAGCACGAGACTAGCGGGACTCACAGATACGCAGTATTTT.

The V call is TRBV7-9, the J call TRBJ1-1; D is unresolved. There are 14 residues in the CDR3. The germline CDR1 and CDR2 sequences are SEHNR and FQNEAQ (reference sequence). V was cut by 0 bases and J by 0 bases, with 5 bases left in between. For the CDR3, the DNA is TGTGCCAGCAGCTTAGCGAAGATGAACACTGAAGCTTTCTTT. Protein product: CASSLAKMNTEAFF.

The V gene is TRBV2, the J gene TRBJ2-7; D remains ambiguous. V was pared by 8 bases and J by 0 bases, with 8 bases between. Germline CDR1 is SNHLY and CDR2 is FYNNEI. This CDR3 is built from 12 residues. The CDR3 loop is CASDLSSYEQYF. In nucleotides, the CDR3 is TGTGCCAGCGATCTTAGCTCCTACGAGCAGTACTTC.

A single count supports this clone. The chain carries TRBV2 and TRBJ2-7, with 8 bases fitting TRBD1. The germline gives CDR1 SNHLY, CDR2 FYNNEI. After removal of 8 bases from V and 3 bases from J, the junction contained 6 bases not matched to a gene. This CDR3 comprises 13 residues. CDR3 protein: CASSQTGDYEQYF. The CDR3 region has the DNA TGTGCCAGCTCACAGACAGGGGACTACGAGCAGTACTTC.

About this clone: One end of the junction is discordant with germline, which a read error may explain. V and J are TRBV7-2 and TRBJ2-1; D gene ambiguous. The germline CDR1 and CDR2 sequences are SGHTA and FQGNSA. This CDR3 region has 11 residues. Written as DNA, the CDR3 is TGCGTGACTCGACCGAGAGCCAGACAGTTCTTC. Translation: CVTRPRARQFF.

The CDR3 here is CASSVERDPYEQYF. CDR3 DNA sequence: TGTGCCAGCAGCGTAGAGAGGGACCCCTACGAGCAGTACTTC. The chain links TRBV9 to TRBJ2-7, with D perhaps assigned TRBD1 or TRBD2 (5 bases each). The V gene lost 0 bases and the J gene lost 2 bases, with 9 bases spanning the gap. The CDR3 totals 14 residues. CDR1 is SGDLS, CDR2 YYNGEE, per germline.

The chain couples TRBV6-5 to TRBJ1-5, with TRBD1 matching over 7 bases. CDR1 and CDR2 from the germline V gene are MNHEY and SVGAGI. V was clipped by 0 bases and J by 5 bases; unmatched bases: 7. This CDR3 spans 16 amino acids. The CDR3 DNA sequence: TGTGCCAGCAGTTACTCCGCGACAGGGAGGGATCAGCCCCAGCATTTT. Its translation: CASSYSATGRDQPQHF.

V and J are TRBV5-6 and TRBJ2-2, with D perhaps matching TRBD1 (5 bases). The CDR3 runs to 16 residues. V was cut by 0 bases and J by 3 bases, with 12 bases left in between. The germline V gene encodes CDR1 SGHDT and CDR2 YYEEEE. The CDR3 DNA sequence: TGTGCCAGCAGCTTGGGCCCTAGGGGTGACACCGGGGAGCTGTTTTTT. Encoded protein: CASSLGPRGDTGELFF.

The V gene is TRBV5-5, the J gene TRBJ1-2, with D maybe TRBD1 (6 bases). Per germline, CDR1 SGHKS and CDR2 YYEKEE (reference sequence). The CDR3 consists of 15 residues. V was clipped by 0 bases and J by 3 bases, with 12 bases between them. CDR3 in amino acids: CASSLVAGDHYGYTF. In DNA, the CDR3 is TGTGCCAGCAGCTTGGTGGCAGGGGATCACTATGGCTACACCTTC.

The chain couples TRBV20-1 to TRBJ2-1; the D is unclear. Trimming shortened V by 6 bases and J by 1 base, and 4 bases separated the two germline ends. The CDR3 covers 11 residues. Germline V lookup: CDR1 DFQATT, CDR2 SNEGSKA (reference sequence). The CDR3 sequence is CSAESYNEQFF. CDR3 bases: TGCAGTGCAGAGTCCTACAATGAGCAGTTCTTC.

CDR3 loop: CASSNLQDTQYF. The CDR3 nucleotides are TGTGCCAGCAGCAACCTACAAGATACGCAGTATTTT. The chain recombines TRBV28 with TRBJ2-3; D gene uncertain. This CDR3 has 12 amino acids. V was pared by 6 bases and J by 5 bases, with 9 bases between. Germline V gene lookup returns CDR1 MDHEN and CDR2 SYDVKM.

The chain couples TRBV2 to TRBJ1-1; D perhaps matches TRBD1 (6 bases). In germline, CDR1 is SNHLY, CDR2 FYNNEI. Trimming pared 6 bases from V and 6 bases from J, leaving 14 bases between. The CDR3 runs to 13 residues. The CDR3 loop reads CASSLEGGSEAFF. Written as DNA, the CDR3 is TGTGCCAGCAGCCTAGAGGGGGGGTCTGAAGCTTTCTTT.

The chain combines TRBV28 with TRBJ2-3, with 12 bases fitting TRBD2. Per germline, CDR1 MDHEN and CDR2 SYDVKM. V dropped 5 bases and J dropped 4; count of bases not matched to a gene: 4. The CDR3 loop spans 15 amino acids. The CDR3 reads CASSLRLAGADTQYF. CDR3 bases: TGTGCCAGCAGTCTCAGACTAGCGGGAGCAGATACGCAGTATTTT.

The chain uses TRBV4-1 and TRBJ1-1; weak D call: TRBD1 (5 bases). Germline values: CDR1 MGHRA, CDR2 YSYEKL. The CDR3 is made up of 16 amino acids. Trimming left V 6 bases short and J 1 base short, with 18 bases between. The CDR3 loop is CASRTAGQSRNTEAFF. The CDR3 DNA reads as TGCGCCAGCAGGACCGCGGGGCAGTCCCGGAACACTGAAGCTTTCTTT.